The present entry profiles one TCR beta chain with its context. One end of the junction does not line up with germline, which may come from a read error. Sequencing used immunoSEQ multiplex PCR; TCRdb keeps in-frame clones, though not all of them. The table includes under 300,000 clones, about nine tenths detected once. The CDR3 spans 16 residues. Germline V gives CDR1 SGHTA, CDR2 FQGNSA. The data were obtained in a study of blood T cell repertoires in COVID-19. This clonotype was obtained from a woman in her forties with acute COVID-19. This chain joins TRBV7-2 and TRBJ1-2, with D possibly being TRBD1 (6 bases). Material for sequencing was PBMCs or T cells enriched from blood (not recorded which). The CDR3 bases are TGTGCCAGCAGCTTAGAGGCCTGGGGGGGCCTATATGGGTACACCTTC. This gives the protein CASSLEAWGGLYGYTF. Combining the CDR3 with reference TRBV7-2 and TRBJ1-2 gives the whole variable domain GAGVSQSPSNKVTEKGKDVELRCDPISGHTALYWYRQSLGQGLEFLIYFQGNSAPDKSGLPSDRFSAERTGGSVSTLTIQRTQQEDSAVYLCASSLEAWGGLYGYTFGSGTRLTVV.